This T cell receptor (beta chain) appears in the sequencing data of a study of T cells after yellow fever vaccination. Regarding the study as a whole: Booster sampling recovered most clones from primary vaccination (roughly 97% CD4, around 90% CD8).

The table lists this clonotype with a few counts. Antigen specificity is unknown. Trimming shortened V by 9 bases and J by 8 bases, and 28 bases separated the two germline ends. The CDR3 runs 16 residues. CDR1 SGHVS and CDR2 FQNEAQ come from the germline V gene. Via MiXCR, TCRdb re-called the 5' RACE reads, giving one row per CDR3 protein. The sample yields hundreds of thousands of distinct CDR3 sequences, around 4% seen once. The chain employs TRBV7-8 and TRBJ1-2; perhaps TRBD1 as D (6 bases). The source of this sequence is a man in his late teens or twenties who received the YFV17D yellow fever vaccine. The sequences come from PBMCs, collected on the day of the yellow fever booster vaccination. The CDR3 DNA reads TGTGCCAGTGTTGCCCTACCGGAGGGGGGGACTTTAGGCTACACCTTC. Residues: CASVALPEGGTLGYTF.